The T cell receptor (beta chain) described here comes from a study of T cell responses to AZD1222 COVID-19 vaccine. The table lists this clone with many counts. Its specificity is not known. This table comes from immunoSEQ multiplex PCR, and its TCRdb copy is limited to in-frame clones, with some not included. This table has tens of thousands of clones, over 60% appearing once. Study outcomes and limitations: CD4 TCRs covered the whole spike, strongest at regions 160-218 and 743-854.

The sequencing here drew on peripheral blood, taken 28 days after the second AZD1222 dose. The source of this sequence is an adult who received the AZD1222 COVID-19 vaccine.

In DNA, the CDR3 is TGTGCCAGCAGCATGGTGGACAGTACCTACGAGCAGTACTTC. Encoded protein: CASSMVDSTYEQYF. The V gene is TRBV5-4, the J gene TRBJ2-7; tentatively, D is TRBD1 (6 bases). V gave up 4 bases and J gave up 2 bases, with 13 bases separating them. Germline V gene data show CDR1 as SGHNT and CDR2 as YYREEE (reference sequence). The CDR3 length is 14 residues.